A selection of T cell receptor beta chains follows, all from one sample in a study of shared clonotypes between healthy human individuals. Assay: immunoSEQ multiplex PCR; the TCRdb copy retains only in-frame clones and omits some. The data show 850,000 to 1,200,000 clones, roughly 70% seen once. Sample: memory CD4+ T cells sorted from blood. All receptors derive from a man younger than 35 in good health. The CDR3 runs from the conserved cysteine through the conserved F or W. Each record gives: V gene, J gene, CDR3 length, CDR3 protein.

v_call: TRBV11-2
j_call: TRBJ1-1
cdr3_length: 14
cdr3_aa: CASSLSVSRSVAFF

v_call: TRBV5-1
j_call: TRBJ1-2
cdr3_length: 14
cdr3_aa: CASSLVSPPYGYTF

v_call: TRBV2
j_call: TRBJ1-6
cdr3_length: 15
cdr3_aa: CASREGSSYNSPLHF

v_call: TRBV25-1
j_call: TRBJ2-7
cdr3_length: 16
cdr3_aa: CASSDSFGTSPYEQYF

v_call: TRBV6-5
j_call: TRBJ2-3
cdr3_length: 15
cdr3_aa: CASVPPGLSTDTQYF

v_call: TRBV6-1
j_call: TRBJ2-2
cdr3_length: 15
cdr3_aa: CASTPLASNTGELFF

v_call: TRBV12-5
j_call: TRBJ1-2
cdr3_length: 13
cdr3_aa: CASGPRGLPRITF

v_call: TRBV2
j_call: TRBJ2-7
cdr3_length: 14
cdr3_aa: CASRNTGGNYEQYF

v_call: TRBV5-1
j_call: TRBJ1-2
cdr3_length: 12
cdr3_aa: CASSSYREGYTF

v_call: TRBV6-5
j_call: TRBJ1-2
cdr3_length: 15
cdr3_aa: CASSYSMVGRGGYTF

v_call: TRBV6-6
j_call: TRBJ1-1
cdr3_length: 14
cdr3_aa: CASSYQGASTEAFF

v_call: TRBV6-1
j_call: TRBJ2-5
cdr3_length: 14
cdr3_aa: CASSRDPFQETQYF

v_call: TRBV20-1
j_call: TRBJ2-1
cdr3_length: 11
cdr3_aa: CSPSLTGEQFF

v_call: TRBV29-1
j_call: TRBJ2-3
cdr3_length: 13
cdr3_aa: CSVEEWERDTQYF

v_call: TRBV28
j_call: TRBJ2-5
cdr3_length: 13
cdr3_aa: CASSQRDSWTQYF

v_call: TRBV14
j_call: TRBJ1-1
cdr3_length: 15
cdr3_aa: CASSRGQFMNTEAFF

v_call: TRBV18
j_call: TRBJ2-7
cdr3_length: 13
cdr3_aa: CASSPGVSYEQYF

v_call: TRBV28
j_call: TRBJ1-5
cdr3_length: 14
cdr3_aa: CASRRPGQLQPQHF

v_call: TRBV5-1
j_call: TRBJ2-1
cdr3_length: 15
cdr3_aa: CASSLGQGLYNEQFF

v_call: TRBV6-1
j_call: TRBJ1-5
cdr3_length: 13
cdr3_aa: CASSPNPNQPQHF

v_call: TRBV4-1
j_call: TRBJ2-5
cdr3_length: 15
cdr3_aa: CASSQVYVSQLAQYF

v_call: TRBV20-1
j_call: TRBJ1-1
cdr3_length: 11
cdr3_aa: CSVRARREAFF

v_call: TRBV19
j_call: TRBJ1-1
cdr3_length: 16
cdr3_aa: CARLRDRETTGTEAFF

v_call: TRBV28
j_call: TRBJ1-2
cdr3_length: 16
cdr3_aa: CASSLGTGGAGYGYTF

v_call: TRBV7-9
j_call: TRBJ1-5
cdr3_length: 14
cdr3_aa: CASSFQGSNQPQHF

v_call: TRBV10-1
j_call: TRBJ2-2
cdr3_length: 14
cdr3_aa: CASSEDGSTGELFF

v_call: TRBV6-5
j_call: TRBJ1-6
cdr3_length: 14
cdr3_aa: CASRGTGSNSPLHF

v_call: TRBV5-1
j_call: TRBJ2-1
cdr3_length: 18
cdr3_aa: CASSFQVSQGHRYNEQFF

v_call: TRBV6-1
j_call: TRBJ1-2
cdr3_length: 15
cdr3_aa: CASSEEQGAAYGYTF

v_call: TRBV7-5
j_call: TRBJ2-7
cdr3_length: 16
cdr3_aa: CARSSNQGRASYEQYF

v_call: TRBV10-1
j_call: TRBJ1-1
cdr3_length: 13
cdr3_aa: CASSESTRPGAFF

v_call: TRBV5-1
j_call: TRBJ2-1
cdr3_length: 12
cdr3_aa: CASSLAYNEQFF

v_call: TRBV19
j_call: TRBJ1-3
cdr3_length: 14
cdr3_aa: CASSPQGSGNTIYF

v_call: TRBV5-4
j_call: TRBJ1-1
cdr3_length: 16
cdr3_aa: CASSLESTGVNTEAFF

v_call: TRBV10-1
j_call: TRBJ2-2
cdr3_length: 17
cdr3_aa: CASSESLLAANTGELFF

v_call: TRBV19
j_call: TRBJ1-5
cdr3_length: 14
cdr3_aa: CASSKGDRNQPQHF

v_call: TRBV4-3
j_call: TRBJ2-3
cdr3_length: 18
cdr3_aa: CASSQGLSISGSGDTQYF

v_call: TRBV6-6
j_call: TRBJ1-1
cdr3_length: 15
cdr3_aa: CASSNSPPMNTEAFF

v_call: TRBV6-5
j_call: TRBJ2-7
cdr3_length: 15
cdr3_aa: CASSGETGSPYEQYF

v_call: TRBV5-5
j_call: TRBJ1-5
cdr3_length: 16
cdr3_aa: CASSLIGGNSNQPQHF

v_call: TRBV12-5
j_call: TRBJ2-7
cdr3_length: 13
cdr3_aa: CASGLVWGGEQYF

v_call: TRBV5-1
j_call: TRBJ2-5
cdr3_length: 18
cdr3_aa: CASSSGLAGGQREETQYF

v_call: TRBV6-1
j_call: TRBJ1-4
cdr3_length: 15
cdr3_aa: CASRTGAAVHEKLFF

v_call: TRBV5-1
j_call: TRBJ2-1
cdr3_length: 14
cdr3_aa: CASSPGGGAHEQFF

v_call: TRBV7-9
j_call: TRBJ1-2
cdr3_length: 14
cdr3_aa: CASSLEGLTAGWTF

v_call: TRBV5-5
j_call: TRBJ2-4
cdr3_length: 16
cdr3_aa: CASTATGELGKNIQYF

v_call: TRBV19
j_call: TRBJ2-1
cdr3_length: 15
cdr3_aa: CASSRLGQGNNEQFF